This entry lists 4 T cell receptor beta chains sequenced from one sample in a study of T cell responses to AZD1222 COVID-19 vaccine. The data were produced by immunoSEQ multiplex PCR, yet TCRdb's version contains in-frame clones alone and is incomplete. The sample lists about 130,000 clones, 70% to 90% occurring once. This sample comprised peripheral blood, obtained on day 0 of AZD1222 vaccination. These receptors originate from an adult in good health.

This clone is labeled medium-sized. The chain couples TRBV6-5 to TRBJ1-1; D is unclear. The CDR3 spans 14 residues. V lost 0 bases to trimming and J lost 2 bases, with 7 bases between them. From germline, CDR1 is MNHEY and CDR2 SVGAGI. For the CDR3, the DNA is TGTGCCAGCAGTTACTCGAAGTCAAACACTGAAGCTTTCTTT. Its translation: CASSYSKSNTEAFF.

V gene TRBV6-6 combines with J gene TRBJ1-5; 9 bases map to TRBD1. Germline CDR1 MNHNY, CDR2 SVGAGI (reference sequence). The CDR3 runs 15 residues. Unmatched junction bases numbered 8, after V lost 5 bases and J lost 6 bases. CDR3 nucleotides: TGTGCCAGCAGTCGACAGGGGGTCGTGAGTCAGCCCCAGCATTTT. This encodes CASSRQGVVSQPQHF.

This rearrangement joins TRBV5-1 to TRBJ1-1, with D hard to call. There are 14 residues in the CDR3. Trimming left V 3 bases short and J 4 bases short, with 13 bases between. Germline CDR1 SGHRS, CDR2 YFSETQ. CDR3 region: CASSSVISGTEAFF. The CDR3 region has the DNA TGCGCCAGCAGCTCGGTTATTTCGGGCACTGAAGCTTTCTTT. Together with reference TRBV5-1 and TRBJ1-1, the CDR3 gives the full variable domain: KAGVTQTPRYLIKTRGQQVTLSCSPISGHRSVSWYQQTPGQGLQFLFEYFSETQRNKGNFPGRFSGRQFSNSRSEMNVSTLELGDSALYLCASSSVISGTEAFFGQGTRLTVV.

V gene TRBV20-1 combines with J gene TRBJ2-7; the D gene is possibly TRBD1 (6 bases). Trimming removed 3 bases at V and 2 bases at J, with 11 bases between. Germline loops: CDR1 DFQATT, CDR2 SNEGSKA (reference sequence). CDR3 length: 13 amino acids. CDR3 in amino acids: CSASLDRAYEQYF. For the CDR3, the DNA is TGCAGTGCTAGTTTGGACAGAGCCTACGAGCAGTACTTC.